This T cell receptor (beta chain) was retrieved from a study of T-cell memory formation after mild COVID-19. Study results and caveats: Those CD4+ clones that contracted were mainly in CM and EM (CD8+ ones in EMRA). Pre-infection memory held some responding clones, suggesting pre-existing cross-reactive T cells responded.

Points on this clonotype: Its antigen is unknown.

This CDR3 region has 15 residues. Germline loops: CDR1 SGHKS, CDR2 YYEKEE (reference sequence). Losses at the gene ends were 5 bases for V and 0 bases for J; bases not matched to a gene: 5. Constant-segment-primed 5'RACE gave TCR alpha and TCR beta cDNA libraries with sample barcodes and UMIs. TCRdb ran MiXCR on the 5' RACE reads and lists one entry per CDR3 protein. The sample has 15,000 to 20,000 distinct CDR3 sequences; around 25% are singletons. The specimen sequenced was PBMCs or a T cell subset sorted from them (not recorded which). The rearrangement links TRBV5-5 to TRBJ2-4, with 7 bases identical to TRBD1. The receptor was isolated from a man aged 18 to 30 who had mild COVID-19 (a few samples of this study predate the infection). Cell type and time point are not known. The CDR3 bases are TGTGCCAGCAGGTCCGGGACAGTAGCCAAAAACATTCAGTACTTC. Residues: CASRSGTVAKNIQYF.